This entry lists 18 T cell receptor beta chains sequenced from one sample in a study of blood T cell repertoires in COVID-19. Only in-frame clones appear in the TCRdb table, and some are missing; sequencing was by immunoSEQ multiplex PCR. The sample includes 160,000 or so clones, about nine tenths of them seen just once. Sequenced: peripheral blood. Receptors originate from a woman in her sixties or seventies who had recovered from COVID-19.

This clone was seen just once. The rearrangement uses TRBV24-1 and TRBJ2-6; no clear D. In germline, CDR1 is KGHDR, CDR2 SFDVKD. The V and J ends lost 9 bases and 0 bases respectively, with 17 bases between them. The CDR3 is 17 amino acids. The CDR3 DNA reads TGTGCCACCGCCCCCCTCGTGTCGAGCTCTGGGGCCAACGTCCTGACTTTC. Protein sequence: CATAPLVSSSGANVLTF.

The chain joins TRBV7-2 to TRBJ2-1; 9 bases match TRBD2. This CDR3 spans 13 amino acids. Losses at the gene ends were 0 bases for V and 9 bases for J; bases not matched to a gene: 0. CDR1 is SGHTA and CDR2 is FQGNSA in the germline V gene. CDR3 coding DNA: TGTGCCAGCAGCTTAGCTAGCGGGGGTGAGCAGTTCTTC. This sequence encodes CASSLASGGEQFF.

This chain uses TRBV11-1 with TRBJ1-1; D is perhaps TRBD1 (5 bases). The V and J ends lost 4 bases and 1 base respectively, with 13 bases between them. CDR3 length: 15 amino acids. Germline loops: CDR1 SGHAT, CDR2 FQDESV (reference sequence). CDR3 sequence (DNA): TGTGCCAGCAGCTCCTCGGTCCAGGGGAACACTGAAGCTTTCTTT. Its translation is CASSSSVQGNTEAFF.

This clone has a single count. V usage is TRBV6-6 and J usage is TRBJ1-1; TRBD1 might be the D (6 bases). Germline V CDR1 and CDR2: MNHNY, SVGAGI (reference sequence). CDR3 length equals 13 residues. Trimming removed 6 bases at V and 1 base at J, with 9 bases between. CDR3 sequence: CASSWDTNTEAFF. DNA of the CDR3: TGTGCCAGCAGCTGGGACACGAACACTGAAGCTTTCTTT.

The J gene is TRBJ2-2, the V gene TRBV7-3, with 9 bases identical to TRBD1. The germline V gene encodes CDR1 SGHTA and CDR2 FQGTGA. The J segment lost 7 bases and the V segment lost 5 bases, leaving 11 bases of the junction unmatched. This CDR3 region has 16 residues. The CDR3 bases are TGTGCCAGCAGCCTGCCCGGACAGGGGTTTAGCGGGGAGCTGTTTTTT. As protein: CASSLPGQGFSGELFF. Complete variable domain (other parts from reference TRBV7-3 and TRBJ2-2): GAGVSQTPSNKVTEKGKYVELRCDPISGHTALYWYRQSLGQGPEFLIYFQGTGAADDSGLPNDRFFAVRPEGSVSTLKIQRTERGDSAVYLCASSLPGQGFSGELFFGEGSRLTVL.

The CDR3 spells CASSLAVLVQETQYF. CDR3 nucleotide sequence: TGTGCCAGCAGTTTAGCGGTTCTGGTCCAAGAGACCCAGTACTTC. V and J are TRBV28 and TRBJ2-5; D unclear. Trimming removed 2 bases from V and 1 base from J, with 11 bases in between. The CDR3 covers 15 residues. From germline, CDR1 is MDHEN and CDR2 SYDVKM.

The CDR3 DNA reads as TGTGCCACCAGTGACCCGCGGGGTGAGGGCTACGAGCAGTACTTC. Its protein product is CATSDPRGEGYEQYF. This chain uses TRBV24-1 with TRBJ2-7, with a tentative D call TRBD2 (6 bases). The CDR3 has 15 residues. Trimming cost V 4 bases and J 3 bases, with 15 bases left between them. The germline gives CDR1 KGHDR, CDR2 SFDVKD.

The J gene is TRBJ2-2, the V gene TRBV18, with 8 bases identical to TRBD1. V trimming: 6 bases; J trimming: 7 bases; junction bases outside the gene matches: 7. The CDR3 contains 14 residues. CDR1 KGHSH and CDR2 LQKENI come from the germline V gene. The CDR3 sequence is CASSPDRVGGELFF. The CDR3 DNA reads as TGTGCCAGCTCGCCGGACAGGGTCGGCGGGGAGCTGTTTTTT.

This chain joins TRBV9 and TRBJ2-3; the match to TRBD2 covers 7 bases. V shed 5 bases and J 3 bases; nucleotides not matched to a gene: 6. The CDR3 extends over 14 amino acids. The germline V gene has CDR1 SGDLS and CDR2 YYNGEE. Here the CDR3 DNA reads TGTGCCAGCAGGGCGGGACTATTGACAGATACGCAGTATTTT. Its translation: CASRAGLLTDTQYF.

V and J are TRBV18 and TRBJ1-6; D may be TRBD1 (6 bases). V lost 2 bases, J lost 7 bases, and 9 bases lay in between. The V gene's germline CDR1 is KGHSH and CDR2 LQKENI. The CDR3 consists of 14 residues. Written as DNA, the CDR3 is TGTGCCAGCTCACCAACTACAGGGAATTCACCCCTCCACTTT. It translates to CASSPTTGNSPLHF. Drawing the rest from reference TRBV18 and TRBJ1-6, the complete variable domain is NAGVMQNPRHLVRRRGQEARLRCSPMKGHSHVYWYRQLPEEGLKFMVYLQKENIIDESGMPKERFSAEFPKEGPSILRIQQVVRGDSAAYFCASSPTTGNSPLHFGNGTRLTVT.

The V call is TRBV28, the J call TRBJ1-1; 9 nucleotides match TRBD1. Germline CDR1 reads MDHEN; CDR2 reads SYDVKM. The CDR3 spans 14 residues. The V segment lost 2 bases and the J segment 4 bases; nucleotides outside the gene matches: 2. DNA of the CDR3: TGTGCCAGCAGTTTAGGGGACAGGGTCACTGAAGCTTTCTTT. Its translation: CASSLGDRVTEAFF.

The chain employs TRBV7-8 and TRBJ1-1; D not certain. V lost 5 bases and J lost 7, with 17 bases in between. Germline CDR1 SGHVS, CDR2 FQNEAQ. This CDR3 has 14 amino acids. CDR3 DNA sequence: TGTGCCAGCAGCCCCCAGCTAGGCAGCCTTGAAGCTTTCTTT. Protein sequence: CASSPQLGSLEAFF.

The chain recombines TRBV4-2 with TRBJ1-2; D is perhaps TRBD1 (6 bases). The CDR3 spans 13 residues. Trimming left V 6 bases short and J 6 bases short, with 14 bases between. Germline loops: CDR1 LGHNA, CDR2 YNFKEQ. CDR3 loop: CASRLGAGDGYTF. DNA for the CDR3: TGTGCCAGCAGGTTAGGGGCAGGGGATGGCTACACCTTC.

The gene calls are TRBV7-9 and TRBJ2-5, with a possible D match to TRBD1 (6 bases). Germline V lookup: CDR1 SEHNR, CDR2 FQNEAQ (reference sequence). Trimming took 6 bases from V and 5 from J, leaving 16 bases between them. This CDR3 has 14 residues. CDR3 DNA sequence: TGTGCCAGCAGTCCCAGGGGCGCCGAGGAGACCCAGTACTTC. Translation gives CASSPRGAEETQYF.

The J gene is TRBJ2-1, the V gene TRBV19, with 7 bases matching TRBD1. Germline CDR1 reads LNHDA; CDR2 reads SQIVND (reference sequence). Losses at the gene ends were 4 bases for V and 6 bases for J; bases not matched to a gene: 6. CDR3 length equals 14 residues. The DNA of the CDR3 is TGTGCCAGTAGTAAGTCGGGACAGCTCAATGAGCAGTTCTTC. The encoded protein is CASSKSGQLNEQFF.

The chain carries TRBV28 and TRBJ1-1, with D possibly matching TRBD1 (5 bases). Germline V gene data show CDR1 as MDHEN and CDR2 as SYDVKM. Trimming took 5 bases from V and 7 from J, leaving 8 bases between them. The CDR3 is 11 amino acids. For the CDR3, the DNA is TGTGCCAGCAGTCGGACATTTGAAGCTTTCTTT. It codes for CASSRTFEAFF.

The rearrangement links TRBV19 to TRBJ2-7; 15 bases agree with TRBD2. V gave up 5 bases and J gave up 3 bases; unmatched junction bases: 8. There are 17 residues in the CDR3. CDR1 and CDR2 (germline): LNHDA, SQIVND (reference sequence). The CDR3 nucleotides read TGTGCCAGTAGTTCCGGACTAGCGGGGGGGCCGTTCTACGAGCAGTACTTC. It is translated as CASSSGLAGGPFYEQYF. The whole variable domain, remainder taken from reference TRBV19 and TRBJ2-7, is DGGITQSPKYLFRKEGQNVTLSCEQNLNHDAMYWYRQDPGQGLRLIYYSQIVNDFQKGDIAEGYSVSREKKESFPLTVTSAQKNPTAFYLCASSSGLAGGPFYEQYFGPGTRLTVT.

In the case of this clone: The sample contains more than one DNA sequence encoding this CDR3. This chain links TRBV5-1 with TRBJ2-3, with 10 nucleotides matching TRBD1. The CDR3 spans 15 residues. Germline values: CDR1 SGHRS, CDR2 YFSETQ. With V trimmed by 0 bases and J by 5 bases, 3 bases remained unmatched. The CDR3 reads CASSLGQGAGDTQYF. CDR3 coding DNA: TGCGCCAGCAGCTTGGGACAGGGGGCCGGAGATACGCAGTATTTT.